This note documents a single T cell receptor beta chain sequence. The data derive from a study of regulatory T cells in long-lasting Graves disease. The CDR3 runs 17 residues. V trimming: 5 bases; J trimming: 0 bases; junction bases outside the gene matches: 9. Per the germline V gene, CDR1 is SGHNT and CDR2 is YENEEA. Time point denoted: newly diagnosed GD, antithyroid drugs for less than 3 months. RNA extracted from PBMCs served as the sequencing template. CDR3 regions were amplified by Arm-PCR using iRepertoire HTBI primers to build TCR beta libraries. Each CDR3 protein gets one entry after TCRdb re-called the multiplex PCR reads with MiXCR. The sample has hundreds of thousands of distinct CDR3 sequences, roughly 15% seen once. These data were also reused for a study on T cells in Graves' hyperthyroidism and ophthalmopathy. That source adds: Hyperthyroidism, newly diagnosed and lasting under 2 months, affected patients aged 18 to 65.

This chain links TRBV11-3 with TRBJ2-7, with 11 nucleotides matching TRBD2. The TCR comes from a woman under 40 with Graves disease. The specimen was peripheral blood mononuclear cells (PBMCs), collected at new diagnosis, from a patient treated with antithyroid drugs. The CDR3 spells CASSGGLAGTSSYEQYF. CDR3 sequence (DNA): TGTGCCAGCAGCGGCGGACTAGCGGGCACGTCCTCCTACGAGCAGTACTTC.